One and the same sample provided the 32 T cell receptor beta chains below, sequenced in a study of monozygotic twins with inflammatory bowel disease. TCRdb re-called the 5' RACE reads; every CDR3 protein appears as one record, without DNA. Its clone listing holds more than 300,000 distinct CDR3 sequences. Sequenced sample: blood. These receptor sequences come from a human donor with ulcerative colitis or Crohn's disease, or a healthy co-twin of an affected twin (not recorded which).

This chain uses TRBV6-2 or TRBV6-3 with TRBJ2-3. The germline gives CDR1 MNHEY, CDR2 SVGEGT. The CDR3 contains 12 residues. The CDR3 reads CASSYVPDTQYF.

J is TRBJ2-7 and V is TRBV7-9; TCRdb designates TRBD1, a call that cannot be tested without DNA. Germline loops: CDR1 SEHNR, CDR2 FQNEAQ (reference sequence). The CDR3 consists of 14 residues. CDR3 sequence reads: CASSLETGRREQYF.

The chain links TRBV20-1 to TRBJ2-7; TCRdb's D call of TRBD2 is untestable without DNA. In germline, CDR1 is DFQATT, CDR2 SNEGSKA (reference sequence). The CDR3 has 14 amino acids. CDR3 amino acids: CSARVEGNSYEQYF.

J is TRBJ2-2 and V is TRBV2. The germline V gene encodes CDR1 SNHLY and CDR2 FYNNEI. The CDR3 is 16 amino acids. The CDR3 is CASSDGGPTNTGELFF.

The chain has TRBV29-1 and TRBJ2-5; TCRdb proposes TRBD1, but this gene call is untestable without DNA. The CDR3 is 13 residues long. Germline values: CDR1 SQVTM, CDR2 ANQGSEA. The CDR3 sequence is CSVESGALGTQYF.

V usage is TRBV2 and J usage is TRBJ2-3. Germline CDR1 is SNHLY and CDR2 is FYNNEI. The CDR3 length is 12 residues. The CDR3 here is CASNTNTDTQYF.

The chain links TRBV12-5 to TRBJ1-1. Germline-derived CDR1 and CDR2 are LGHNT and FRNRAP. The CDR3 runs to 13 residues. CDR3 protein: CASGLGQAIEAFF.

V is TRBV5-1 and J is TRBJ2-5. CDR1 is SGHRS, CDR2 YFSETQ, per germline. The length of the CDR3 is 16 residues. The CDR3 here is CASSLGYSPGQETQYF.

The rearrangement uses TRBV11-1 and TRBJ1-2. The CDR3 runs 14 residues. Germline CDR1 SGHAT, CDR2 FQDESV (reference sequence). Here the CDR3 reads CASSPAQINYGYTF.

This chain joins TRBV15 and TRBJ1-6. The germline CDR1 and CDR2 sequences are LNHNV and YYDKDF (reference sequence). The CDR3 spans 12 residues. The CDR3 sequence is CATSERNSPLHF.

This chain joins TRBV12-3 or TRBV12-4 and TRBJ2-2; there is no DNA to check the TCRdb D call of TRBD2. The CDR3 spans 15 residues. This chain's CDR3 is CASNFGGAFTGELFF.

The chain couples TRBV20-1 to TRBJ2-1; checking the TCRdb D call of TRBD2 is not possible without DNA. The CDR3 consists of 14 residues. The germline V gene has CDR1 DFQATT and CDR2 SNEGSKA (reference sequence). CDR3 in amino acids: CSARLAGAYNEQFF.

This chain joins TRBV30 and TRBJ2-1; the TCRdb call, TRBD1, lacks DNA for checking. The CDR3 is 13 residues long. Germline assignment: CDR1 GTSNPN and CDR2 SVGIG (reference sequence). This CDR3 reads CAWSGQGANEQFF.

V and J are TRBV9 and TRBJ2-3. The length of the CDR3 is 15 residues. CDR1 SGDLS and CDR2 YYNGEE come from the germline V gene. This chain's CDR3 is CASSVVGRKADTQYF. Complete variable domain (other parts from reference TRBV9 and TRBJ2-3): DSGVTQTPKHLITATGQRVTLRCSPRSGDLSVYWYQQSLDQGLQFLIQYYNGEERAKGNILERFSAQQFPDLHSELNLSSLELGDSALYFCASSVVGRKADTQYFGPGTRLTVL.

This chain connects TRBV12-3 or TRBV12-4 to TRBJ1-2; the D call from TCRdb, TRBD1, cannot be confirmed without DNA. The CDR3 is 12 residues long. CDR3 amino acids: CASRTGYDGYTF.

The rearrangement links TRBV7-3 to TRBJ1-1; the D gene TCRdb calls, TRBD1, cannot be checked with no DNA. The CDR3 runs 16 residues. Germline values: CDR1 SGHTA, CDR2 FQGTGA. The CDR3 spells CASSADRGRVNTEAFF.

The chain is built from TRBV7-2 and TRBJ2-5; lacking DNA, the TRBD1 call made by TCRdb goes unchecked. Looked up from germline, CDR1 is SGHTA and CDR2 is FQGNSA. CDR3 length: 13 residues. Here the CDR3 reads CASSYNRGETQYF. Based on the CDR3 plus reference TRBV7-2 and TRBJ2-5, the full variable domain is GAGVSQSPSNKVTEKGKDVELRCDPISGHTALYWYRQSLGQGLEFLIYFQGNSAPDKSGLPSDRFSAERTGGSVSTLTIQRTQQEDSAVYLCASSYNRGETQYFGPGTRLLVL.

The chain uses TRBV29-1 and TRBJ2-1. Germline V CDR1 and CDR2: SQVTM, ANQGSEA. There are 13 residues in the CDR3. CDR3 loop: CSVVGQRLNEQFF.

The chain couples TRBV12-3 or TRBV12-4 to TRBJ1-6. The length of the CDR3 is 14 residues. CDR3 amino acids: CASSPWLTYSPLHF.

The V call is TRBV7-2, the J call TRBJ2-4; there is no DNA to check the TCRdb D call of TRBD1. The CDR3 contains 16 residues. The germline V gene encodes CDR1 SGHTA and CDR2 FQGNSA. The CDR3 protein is CASSPGQGTPKNMQYF.

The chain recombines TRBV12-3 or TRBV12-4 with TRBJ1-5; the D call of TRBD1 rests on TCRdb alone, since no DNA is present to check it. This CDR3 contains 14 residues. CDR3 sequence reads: CASSFGQGNQPQHF.

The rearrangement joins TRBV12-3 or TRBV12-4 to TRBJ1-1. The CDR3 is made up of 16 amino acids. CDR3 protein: CASSLSGQGRETEAFF.

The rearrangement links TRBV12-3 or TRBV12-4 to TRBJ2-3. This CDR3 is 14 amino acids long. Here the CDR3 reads CASSFLPRSDTQYF.

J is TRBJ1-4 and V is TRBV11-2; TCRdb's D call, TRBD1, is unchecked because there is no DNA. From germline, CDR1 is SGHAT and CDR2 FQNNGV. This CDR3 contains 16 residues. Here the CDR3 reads CASSLVSGPRGEKLFF.

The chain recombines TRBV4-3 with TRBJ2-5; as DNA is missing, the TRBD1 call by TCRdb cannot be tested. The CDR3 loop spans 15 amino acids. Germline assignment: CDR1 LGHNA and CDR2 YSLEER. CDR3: CASSQVRTGEETQYF.

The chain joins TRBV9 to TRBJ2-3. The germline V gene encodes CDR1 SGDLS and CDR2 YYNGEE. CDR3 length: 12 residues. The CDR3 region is CASSPNSDTQYF.

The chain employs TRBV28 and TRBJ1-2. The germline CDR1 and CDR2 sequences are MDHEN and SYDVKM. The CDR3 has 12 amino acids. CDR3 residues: CASSLFSVGYTF.

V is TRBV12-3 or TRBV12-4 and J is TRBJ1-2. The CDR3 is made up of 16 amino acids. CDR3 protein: CASSLIPPGPTAEGTF.

The CDR3 protein is CASSPQPGTVRGADTQYF. The chain employs TRBV7-3 and TRBJ2-3; TCRdb reports TRBD1, a call that lacks DNA to check it against. The CDR3 covers 18 residues. Germline loops: CDR1 SGHTA, CDR2 FQGTGA.

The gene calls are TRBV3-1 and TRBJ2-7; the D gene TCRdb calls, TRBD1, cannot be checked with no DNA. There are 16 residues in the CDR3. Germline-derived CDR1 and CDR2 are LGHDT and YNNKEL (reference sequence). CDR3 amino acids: CASSRGQGRTGYEQYF.

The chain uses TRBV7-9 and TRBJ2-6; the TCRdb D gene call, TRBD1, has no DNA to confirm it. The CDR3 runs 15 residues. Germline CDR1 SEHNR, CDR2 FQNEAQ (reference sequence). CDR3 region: CASSSPGAGANVLTF.

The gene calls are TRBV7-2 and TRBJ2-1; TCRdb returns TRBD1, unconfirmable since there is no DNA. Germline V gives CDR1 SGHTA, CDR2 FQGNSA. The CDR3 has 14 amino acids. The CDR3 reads CASSFSTGANEQFF.